This T cell receptor beta chain was obtained from a study of blood T cell repertoires in COVID-19 (dated by TCRdb to the early 2020s). At the level of the whole study: Samples covering the acute and convalescent phases of COVID-19 were provided by collaborators in the United States, Italy and Spain. The prospective study material was composed of cDNA or gDNA derived from T cells, B-cell-depleted T cells, or PBMCs. Deeply sampled blood TCRbeta repertoires from subjects exposed to, actively infected with, or recovered from COVID-19 were included in the dataset. A freely available public database, intended as a resource for researchers studying the immune response to SARS-CoV-2, is where the repertoires were released. The samples were drawn from two sources: the first 160 participants of the ongoing ImmuneRACE study, and 1,000 to 1,500 subjects contributed by 6 global collaborators. The sample metadata nearly always contained a de-identified subject ID, COVID-19 status, age in years and sex. HLA class I and class II types, where available, came from metadata supplied by the sample provider rather than from assay-based typing.

The paper's findings and limits, for the study overall: The amount of clinical and demographic metadata varied by source and participant and was provided uncurated.

Whole blood was collected in K2EDTA tubes by collaborating institutions according to the institutions' own protocols. Collaborator samples were shipped for TCRbeta analysis as frozen whole blood, isolated PBMCs, or DNA extracted from either sample type. TCRbeta CDR3 regions were amplified from genomic DNA using the immunoSEQ Assay, a bias-controlled multiplex PCR. The authors' pipeline ran thus. The number of nucleated cells in each sample was estimated by amplification of reference gene primers within the assay. To quantify the absolute abundance of each unique TCRbeta CDR3 rearrangement, sequence reads were collapsed and filtered. For each sample, productive Simpson clonality was calculated as the square root of Simpson's diversity index over productive rearrangements. Imported from immuneACCESS, the table was reduced by TCRdb to in-frame sequences with V and J called. These copies leave out some clones; in studies compared against another copy, an unresolved V gene accounts for under half, and the cause of the remainder is not known. That table is the source of V, J and clone size, and D and trimming were worked out from the DNA. The sample table records approximately 90,000 clones; around 81% of these occur just once. Around 3.1% of the sample comes from the top ten.

A remark on this clone: Its antigen is still unknown. Base-call qualities are not available, and no considerably larger clone is one nucleotide away.

Sequencing input: peripheral blood. This TCR came from a man aged 45-65 years with acute or convalescent COVID-19.

The nucleotide sequence reads as follows: TGTGCCAGCACTTCGGCTAGCGAATCCAAAAACATTCAGTACTTC. Its product reads: CASTSASESKNIQYF. The rearrangement combines TRBV2 with TRBJ2-4, with TRBD2 tentatively as D gene (6 bases match). V sheds 7 bases and J sheds 2 bases, leaving 15 bases between their ends. Reading the germline V gene gives CDR1 SNHLY and CDR2 FYNNEI. The CDR3 spans 15 residues, from the cysteine through the phenylalanine. The DNA shown is the 45-base CDR3, in frame from base 1.